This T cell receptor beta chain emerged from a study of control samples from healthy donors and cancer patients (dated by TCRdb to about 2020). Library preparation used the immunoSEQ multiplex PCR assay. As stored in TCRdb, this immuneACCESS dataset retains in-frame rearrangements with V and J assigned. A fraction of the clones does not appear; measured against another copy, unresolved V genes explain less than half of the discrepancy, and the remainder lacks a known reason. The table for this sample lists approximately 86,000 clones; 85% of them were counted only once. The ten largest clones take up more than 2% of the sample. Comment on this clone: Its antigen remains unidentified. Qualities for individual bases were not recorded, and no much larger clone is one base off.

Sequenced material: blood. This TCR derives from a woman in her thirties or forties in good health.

Read as DNA, the sequence is TGTGCCAGCAGCGTGGGACAGGGGGCTTACGAGCAGTACTTC. It translates to CASSVGQGAYEQYF. This chain is built from TRBV5-6 and TRBJ2-7; 12 bases in the middle match TRBD1. At the junction V is shortened by 4 bases and J by 4 bases; bases outside the gene matches: 3. Via the germline V gene, CDR1 is SGHDT and CDR2 YYEEEE. The CDR3 spans 14 residues, from the cysteine through the phenylalanine. Just the 42-base CDR3 DNA is kept, in frame starting at base 1.